The 8 T cell receptor beta chains below come from one sample, sequenced in a study of neoadjuvant nivolumab and ipilimumab in lung cancer. The assay was immunoSEQ multiplex PCR, and TCRdb's table has in-frame clones only and misses some. The sample includes thousands of clones, about four fifths seen only once; the top ten take over 9%. This sample comprised adjacent normal lung tissue, obtained after neoadjuvant nivolumab, alone or with ipilimumab, at or shortly before surgery. All receptors derive from an adult with non-small cell lung cancer.

DNA for the CDR3: TGCGCCAGCAGCCAAGGGACAGGGGGCGCAGATACGCAGTATTTT. It encodes CASSQGTGGADTQYF. The chain joins TRBV4-3 to TRBJ2-3; 11 nucleotides line up with TRBD1. The CDR3 runs to 15 residues. J gave up 4 bases and V 1 base, and 1 base lay outside the gene matches. Germline CDR1 reads LGHNA; CDR2 reads YSLEER.

This clone showed up just once. The chain joins TRBV11-3 to TRBJ2-5; D gene unclear. The CDR3 is made up of 13 amino acids. CDR1 and CDR2 (germline): SGHNT, YENEEA. V was shortened by 6 bases and J by 1 base, with 9 bases between the two germline ends. CDR3 region: CASRRSLQETQYF. In DNA, the CDR3 is TGTGCCAGCAGGAGGTCCCTCCAAGAGACCCAGTACTTC.

This chain links TRBV30 with TRBJ1-4; D gene ambiguous. V gave up 2 bases and J gave up 0 bases, with 10 bases separating them. This CDR3 region has 15 residues. In germline, CDR1 is GTSNPN, CDR2 SVGIG (reference sequence). The CDR3 DNA reads as TGTGCCTGGAGTATTGTGGGGACAACTAATGAAAAACTGTTTTTT. Its protein product is CAWSIVGTTNEKLFF.

This chain links TRBV19 with TRBJ2-1; TRBD2 is a possible D gene (6 bases). From germline, CDR1 is LNHDA and CDR2 SQIVND (reference sequence). The length of the CDR3 is 16 residues. Trimming removed 6 bases from V and 5 bases from J, with 20 bases in between. CDR3 loop: CASSQLAARDHNEQFF. The CDR3 coding sequence is TGTGCCAGTAGCCAGCTCGCGGCGCGGGACCACAATGAGCAGTTCTTC.

This clone came up once. This sequence joins TRBV2 and TRBJ1-4, with D hard to call. Germline loops: CDR1 SNHLY, CDR2 FYNNEI. Trimming shortened V by 6 bases and J by 5 bases, and 16 bases separated the two germline ends. This CDR3 is built from 15 residues. The CDR3 coding sequence is TGTGCCAGCAGGAGAAATGGATTACAGAATGAAAAACTGTTTTTT. It yields the protein CASRRNGLQNEKLFF.

The chain recombines TRBV29-1 with TRBJ2-7; 7 positions agree with TRBD1. CDR3 length: 12 residues. Germline lookup yields CDR1 SQVTM and CDR2 ANQGSEA. The ends lost 4 bases at V and 5 bases at J; junction bases unmatched: 5. CDR3 amino acids: CSVVDRFHEQYF. CDR3 nucleotide sequence: TGCAGCGTTGTGGACAGGTTCCACGAGCAGTACTTC.

The rearrangement joins TRBV18 to TRBJ1-2, with D uncertain. The CDR3 loop spans 15 amino acids. V shed 0 bases and J shed 0 bases, with 8 bases lying between them. Germline-derived CDR1 and CDR2 are KGHSH and LQKENI. For the CDR3, the DNA is TGTGCCAGCTCACCACCGGGCCAGCCTAACTATGGCTACACCTTC. This codes for CASSPPGQPNYGYTF.

The rearrangement uses TRBV4-1 and TRBJ2-7; D might be TRBD1 (6 bases). The CDR3 length is 15 residues. Germline CDR1 is MGHRA and CDR2 is YSYEKL. The germline V and J ends were trimmed by 2 bases and 4 bases, with 15 bases remaining between them. CDR3 sequence (DNA): TGCGCCAGCAGCCAATATGAACAGGGTGTATACGAGCAGTACTTC. Protein: CASSQYEQGVYEQYF.